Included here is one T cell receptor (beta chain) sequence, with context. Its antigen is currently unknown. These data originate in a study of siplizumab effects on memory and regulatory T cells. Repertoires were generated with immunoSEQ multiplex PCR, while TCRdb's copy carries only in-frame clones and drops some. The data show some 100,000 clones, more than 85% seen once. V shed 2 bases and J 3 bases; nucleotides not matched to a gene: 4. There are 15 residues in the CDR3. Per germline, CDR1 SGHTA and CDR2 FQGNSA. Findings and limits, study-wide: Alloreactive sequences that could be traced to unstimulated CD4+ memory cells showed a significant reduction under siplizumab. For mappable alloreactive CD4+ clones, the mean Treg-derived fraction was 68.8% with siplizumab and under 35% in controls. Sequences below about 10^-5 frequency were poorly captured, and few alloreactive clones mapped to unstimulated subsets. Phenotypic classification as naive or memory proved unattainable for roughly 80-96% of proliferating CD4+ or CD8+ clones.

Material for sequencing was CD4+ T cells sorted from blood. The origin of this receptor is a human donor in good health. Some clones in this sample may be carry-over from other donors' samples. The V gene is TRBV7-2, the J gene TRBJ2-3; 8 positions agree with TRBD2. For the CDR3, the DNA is TGTGCCAGCAGCTTAAGAGCGGGAGCAACAGATACGCAGTATTTT. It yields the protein CASSLRAGATDTQYF.